The next 21 T cell receptor beta chains were all read from a single sample in a study of cytomegalovirus exposure and HLA in healthy donors (dated by TCRdb to the late 2010s). The library was obtained by the immunoSEQ multiplex PCR assay. A mixture of 60 forward primers for TCR Vbeta segments and 13 reverse primers for TCR Jbeta segments was used in the multiplex PCR. The immuneACCESS repertoire file appears here via TCRdb, limited to in-frame rearrangements. These files lack a portion of the clones; in checked studies, under half of the deficit traces to unresolved V genes, and the cause of the others is not known. Present in this sample are fewer than 200,000 clones, approximately 77% of which were seen just once. Jointly, the top ten make up 3.7% of the sample. The sample comprised PBMCs. The source is a man aged 25 to 45 in good health and CMV-seropositive.

This clone was found once. The rearrangement uses TRBV5-6 and TRBJ2-5; TRBD2 matches at 9 bases. This CDR3 region has 16 residues. V dropped 1 base and J dropped 4; count of bases not matched to a gene: 8. CDR1 and CDR2 from the germline V gene are SGHDT and YYEEEE. The CDR3 nucleotides are TGTGCCAGCAGCTTGTACCTCCCGACTAGCGGAGAGACCCAGTACTTC. Translated: CASSLYLPTSGETQYF.

The rearrangement links TRBV7-9 to TRBJ2-3; tentatively, D is TRBD2 (5 bases). The CDR3 spans 14 residues. In germline, CDR1 is SEHNR, CDR2 FQNEAQ (reference sequence). The ends were cut back, 5 bases at V and 6 bases at J, with 15 bases in the middle. CDR3 in amino acids: CASSRTGGPDTQYF. The CDR3 DNA reads as TGTGCCAGCAGCCGTACCGGAGGACCGGATACGCAGTATTTT.

The chain employs TRBV18 and TRBJ2-2, with 8 bases that match TRBD1. Germline CDR1 KGHSH, CDR2 LQKENI. The CDR3 has 13 amino acids. V was pared by 8 bases and J by 3 bases, with 2 bases of the junction left unmatched. The CDR3 coding sequence is TGTGCCAGCAAGACAGGGGACACCGGGGAGCTGTTTTTT. This codes for CASKTGDTGELFF. Filled out from reference TRBV18 and TRBJ2-2, the complete variable domain reads NAGVMQNPRHLVRRRGQEARLRCSPMKGHSHVYWYRQLPEEGLKFMVYLQKENIIDESGMPKERFSAEFPKEGPSILRIQQVVRGDSAAYFCASKTGDTGELFFGEGSRLTVL.

This sequence joins TRBV7-9 and TRBJ2-7, with D tentatively TRBD2 (7 bases). V was cut by 0 bases and J by 7 bases, with 13 bases left in between. The germline gives CDR1 SEHNR, CDR2 FQNEAQ (reference sequence). This CDR3 contains 14 residues. For the CDR3, the DNA is TGTGCCAGCAGCTTAGCGGGGGGGCCCGGGGAGCAGTACTTC. This sequence encodes CASSLAGGPGEQYF.

The chain is built from TRBV5-1 and TRBJ1-2; D remains ambiguous. V lost 0 bases to trimming and J lost 7 bases, with 10 bases between them. CDR1 is SGHRS, CDR2 YFSETQ, per germline. The CDR3 runs to 13 residues. The CDR3 region is CASSLVGESGYTF. CDR3 DNA sequence: TGCGCCAGCAGCTTGGTTGGGGAGTCTGGCTACACCTTC. Variable domain in full (rest from reference TRBV5-1 and TRBJ1-2): KAGVTQTPRYLIKTRGQQVTLSCSPISGHRSVSWYQQTPGQGLQFLFEYFSETQRNKGNFPGRFSGRQFSNSRSEMNVSTLELGDSALYLCASSLVGESGYTFGSGTRLTVV.

The chain couples TRBV30 to TRBJ1-3, with unresolved D. V was trimmed by 3 bases and J by 3 bases, leaving 3 bases between them. This CDR3 has 11 amino acids. Germline V gene lookup returns CDR1 GTSNPN and CDR2 SVGIG (reference sequence). The CDR3 DNA reads TGTGCCTGGAGCGGTGGAAACACCATATATTTT. Protein sequence: CAWSGGNTIYF.

This chain uses TRBV28 with TRBJ1-4; D gene uncertain. CDR3 length: 15 residues. Germline V gene sequence: CDR1 MDHEN, CDR2 SYDVKM. V was cut by 5 bases and J by 3 bases, with 13 bases left in between. This chain's CDR3 is CASSSRVAANEKLFF. CDR3 coding DNA: TGTGCCAGCAGTAGCCGGGTCGCGGCTAATGAAAAACTGTTTTTT.

The J gene is TRBJ2-7, the V gene TRBV11-1, with 8 bases that match TRBD1. The CDR3 is 15 residues long. The germline V gene has CDR1 SGHAT and CDR2 FQDESV (reference sequence). V was clipped by 5 bases and J by 4 bases; unmatched bases: 10. CDR3 residues: CASSQPGQGHYEQYF. CDR3 bases: TGTGCCAGCAGCCAGCCCGGACAGGGACATTACGAGCAGTACTTC.

The rearrangement joins TRBV6-1 to TRBJ2-5; 8 positions match TRBD1. Germline CDR1 MNHNS, CDR2 SASEGT. Trimming cost V 0 bases and J 5 bases; bases outside gene matches: 8. CDR3 length: 16 amino acids. This CDR3 reads CASSEAPTGARETQYF. The CDR3 bases are TGTGCCAGCAGTGAAGCGCCGACAGGGGCAAGGGAGACCCAGTACTTC.

This clone was recorded a few times. The J gene is TRBJ2-1, the V gene TRBV5-1; 7 nucleotides align to TRBD1. CDR3 size: 15 residues. Germline trimming cut 4 bases from V and 3 bases from J; bases unmatched to any gene: 7. Germline V gives CDR1 SGHRS, CDR2 YFSETQ. CDR3 in DNA: TGCGCCAGCAGCACTCGACAGGGTGACTACAATGAGCAGTTCTTC. It yields the protein CASSTRQGDYNEQFF. The variable domain in full, completed from reference TRBV5-1 and TRBJ2-1, reads KAGVTQTPRYLIKTRGQQVTLSCSPISGHRSVSWYQQTPGQGLQFLFEYFSETQRNKGNFPGRFSGRQFSNSRSEMNVSTLELGDSALYLCASSTRQGDYNEQFFGPGTRLTVL.

The rearrangement joins TRBV9 to TRBJ2-3, with D maybe TRBD2 (5 bases). Germline lookup yields CDR1 SGDLS and CDR2 YYNGEE. The CDR3 sequence is 17 residues long. V shed 0 bases and J shed 0 bases, with 14 bases lying between them. The CDR3 region is CASSVATASPSTDTQYF. The DNA for the CDR3 is TGTGCCAGCAGCGTAGCTACGGCTAGCCCTAGCACAGATACGCAGTATTTT.

The chain links TRBV27 to TRBJ1-1; 9 bases map to TRBD1. Unmatched junction bases numbered 0, after V lost 4 bases and J lost 3 bases. Germline-derived CDR1 and CDR2 are MNHEY and SMNVEV (reference sequence). There are 13 residues in the CDR3. CDR3 loop: CASSWDRDTEAFF. The CDR3 bases are TGTGCCAGCAGTTGGGACAGGGACACTGAAGCTTTCTTT.

This chain joins TRBV5-4 and TRBJ2-2; 8 bases map to TRBD2. Trimming removed 0 bases from V and 5 bases from J; junction bases left unmatched: 6. Germline V gives CDR1 SGHNT, CDR2 YYREEE (reference sequence). This CDR3 contains 16 residues. The CDR3 here is CASSLASGGRTGELFF. The CDR3 nucleotides read TGTGCCAGCAGCTTGGCCTCGGGGGGGCGTACCGGGGAGCTGTTTTTT.

This rearrangement joins TRBV10-2 to TRBJ2-3; D uncertain. CDR1 and CDR2 from the germline V gene are WSHSY and SAAADI. Trimming took 2 bases from V and 2 from J, leaving 11 bases between them. There are 15 residues in the CDR3. The CDR3 is CASSEARSNTDTQYF. The CDR3 DNA reads TGCGCCAGCAGTGAGGCCCGTAGCAACACAGATACGCAGTATTTT.

This clone has just a few counts. This chain connects TRBV19 to TRBJ2-3; 8 bases are shared with TRBD1. CDR3 length: 14 amino acids. From germline, CDR1 is LNHDA and CDR2 SQIVND (reference sequence). The V segment lost 10 bases and the J segment 4 bases; nucleotides outside the gene matches: 10. For the CDR3, the DNA is TGTGCCACAATGCCTGGACAGGGAGCAGATACGCAGTATTTT. Amino acid sequence: CATMPGQGADTQYF.

The chain links TRBV27 to TRBJ2-7; D possibly corresponds to TRBD2 (7 bases). This CDR3 is 12 amino acids long. Trimming left V 3 bases short and J 9 bases short, with 12 bases between. Germline V gene data show CDR1 as MNHEY and CDR2 as SMNVEV (reference sequence). The CDR3 protein is CASSFTGGRQYF. The DNA for the CDR3 is TGTGCCAGCAGTTTTACCGGGGGGCGGCAGTACTTC.

This sequence joins TRBV27 and TRBJ2-1, with 8 bases identical to TRBD2. This CDR3 is 16 amino acids long. The germline V gene has CDR1 MNHEY and CDR2 SMNVEV (reference sequence). The V gene end was trimmed by 7 bases and the J gene end by 2 bases; junction bases not matched to a gene: 10. The chain's CDR3 is CASTRAGAGTYNEQFF. The CDR3 nucleotides read TGTGCCAGCACCAGAGCGGGGGCAGGGACCTACAATGAGCAGTTCTTC.

This chain joins TRBV12-5 and TRBJ2-5; D is perhaps TRBD1 (5 bases). V lost 2 bases and J 5 bases, leaving 9 bases between the germline ends. The CDR3 sequence is 13 residues long. The germline CDR1 and CDR2 sequences are LGHNT and FRNRAP. The CDR3: CASGLRSGETQYF. The CDR3 nucleotides read TGTGCTAGTGGTTTGCGTTCAGGGGAGACCCAGTACTTC.

The chain has TRBV30 and TRBJ1-2; D is unresolved. CDR1 and CDR2 from the germline V gene are GTSNPN and SVGIG (reference sequence). Trimming shortened V by 2 bases and J by 6 bases, and 13 bases separated the two germline ends. The CDR3 totals 13 residues. CDR3 sequence: CAWSPSSRDGYTF. The CDR3 nucleotides read TGTGCCTGGAGTCCCTCGTCCCGGGATGGCTACACCTTC.

V and J are TRBV10-3 and TRBJ2-2, with 9 bases fitting TRBD1. Germline V gene lookup returns CDR1 ENHRY and CDR2 SYGVKD. With V trimmed by 2 bases and J by 13 bases, 11 bases remained unmatched. The length of the CDR3 is 15 residues. CDR3 coding DNA: TGTGCCATCAGTGAGGTTTTACAGGGGGCGAGGGGGCTGTTTTTT. Its protein is CAISEVLQGARGLFF.

The chain has TRBV2 and TRBJ1-1, with D maybe TRBD1 (6 bases). V lost 4 bases and J lost 4, with 7 bases in between. Germline loops: CDR1 SNHLY, CDR2 FYNNEI. The CDR3 contains 12 residues. The CDR3 DNA reads as TGTGCCAGCAGTGCAGGGGCCACTGAAGCTTTCTTT. Translated: CASSAGATEAFF.